The following is a T cell receptor (beta chain) sequence with its context. What it binds is unknown. This sample is part of a study of T cell repertoires in cytomegalovirus infection. TCRdb analysed the reads with MiXCR anew, one entry per CDR3 protein. The profile covers approximately 130,000 distinct CDR3 sequences, with roughly a quarter appearing a single time and almost 35% taken by the ten largest. V lost 5 bases to trimming and J lost 0 bases, with 20 bases between them. The germline V gene has CDR1 SGHTA and CDR2 FQGNSA. The CDR3 is made up of 17 amino acids. The clonotype originates from a human donor in good health (CMV status not recorded). Some clones in this sample may be carry-over from other donors' samples. The J gene is TRBJ2-7, the V gene TRBV7-2, with a tentative D call TRBD2 (5 bases). The sequencing sample was made of PBMCs, sequenced either directly or after in vitro stimulation (not recorded which). CDR3 coding DNA: TGTGCCAGCAGCCTCGTGGGGAGAGCGCTGAGCTCCTACGAGCAGTACTTC. Translating it yields CASSLVGRALSSYEQYF.